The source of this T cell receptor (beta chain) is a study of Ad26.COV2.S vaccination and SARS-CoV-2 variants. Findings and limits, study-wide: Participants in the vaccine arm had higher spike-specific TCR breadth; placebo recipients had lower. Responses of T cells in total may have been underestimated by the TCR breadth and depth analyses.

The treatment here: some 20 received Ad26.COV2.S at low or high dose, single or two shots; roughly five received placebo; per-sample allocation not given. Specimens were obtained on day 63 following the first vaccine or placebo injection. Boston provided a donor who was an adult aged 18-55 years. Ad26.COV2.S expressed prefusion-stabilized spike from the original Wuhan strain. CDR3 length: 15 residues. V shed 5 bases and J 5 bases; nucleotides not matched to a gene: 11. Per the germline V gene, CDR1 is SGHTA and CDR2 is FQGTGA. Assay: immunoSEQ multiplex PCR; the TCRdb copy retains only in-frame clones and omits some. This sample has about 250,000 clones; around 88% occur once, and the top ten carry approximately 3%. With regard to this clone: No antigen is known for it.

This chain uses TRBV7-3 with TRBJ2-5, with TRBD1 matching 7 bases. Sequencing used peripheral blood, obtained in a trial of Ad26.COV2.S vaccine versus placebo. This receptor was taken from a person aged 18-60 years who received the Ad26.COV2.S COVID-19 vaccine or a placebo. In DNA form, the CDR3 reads TGTGCCAGCAGCCGCTCCGGACAGGTTTACGAGACCCAGTACTTC. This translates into CASSRSGQVYETQYF.